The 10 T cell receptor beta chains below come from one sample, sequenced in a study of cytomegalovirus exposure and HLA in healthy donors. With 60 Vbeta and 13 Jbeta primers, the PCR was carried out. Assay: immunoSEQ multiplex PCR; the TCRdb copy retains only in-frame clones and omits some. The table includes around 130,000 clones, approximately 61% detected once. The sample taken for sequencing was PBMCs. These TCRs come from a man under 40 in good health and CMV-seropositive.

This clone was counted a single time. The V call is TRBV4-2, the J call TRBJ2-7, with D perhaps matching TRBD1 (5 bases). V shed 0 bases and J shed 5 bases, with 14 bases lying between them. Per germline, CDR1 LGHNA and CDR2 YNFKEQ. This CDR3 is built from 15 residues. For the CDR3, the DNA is TGTGCCAGCAGCCAAGATTTCCGAGACAGACACGAGCAGTACTTC. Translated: CASSQDFRDRHEQYF.

CDR3 sequence (DNA): TGTGCCAGCAGCCGTGTCGCAGTCGAGCAGTACTTC. Translated: CASSRVAVEQYF. This chain joins TRBV5-6 and TRBJ2-7, with unresolved D. V gave up 4 bases and J gave up 6 bases, with 11 bases separating them. The CDR3 loop spans 12 amino acids. Germline V gene data show CDR1 as SGHDT and CDR2 as YYEEEE.

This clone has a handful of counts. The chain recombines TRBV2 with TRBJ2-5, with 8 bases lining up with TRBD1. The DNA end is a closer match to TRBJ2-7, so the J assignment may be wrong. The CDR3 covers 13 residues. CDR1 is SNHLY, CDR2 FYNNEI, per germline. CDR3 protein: CANTGGPSYEQYF. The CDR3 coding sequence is TGTGCCAACACAGGGGGGCCCTCCTACGAGCAGTACTTC.

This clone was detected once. The CDR3 protein is CASSTLSGTSYNEQFF. Here the CDR3 DNA reads TGCGCCAGCAGCACTCTGAGCGGGACCTCCTACAATGAGCAGTTCTTC. The chain links TRBV5-1 to TRBJ2-1, with 7 bases aligning to TRBD2. The V gene's germline CDR1 is SGHRS and CDR2 YFSETQ. This CDR3 contains 16 residues. V was clipped by 4 bases and J by 0 bases; unmatched bases: 7.

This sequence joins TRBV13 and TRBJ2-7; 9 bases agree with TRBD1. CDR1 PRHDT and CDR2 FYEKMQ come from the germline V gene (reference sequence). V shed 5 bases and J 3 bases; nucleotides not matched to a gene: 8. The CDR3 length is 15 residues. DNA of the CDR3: TGTGCCAGCAGCGCCGCCGGGACAGGGAACTACGAGCAGTACTTC. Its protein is CASSAAGTGNYEQYF.

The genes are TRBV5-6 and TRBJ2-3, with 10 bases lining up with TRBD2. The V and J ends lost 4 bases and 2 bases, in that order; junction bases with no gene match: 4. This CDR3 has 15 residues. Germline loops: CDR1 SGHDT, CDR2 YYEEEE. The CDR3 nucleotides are TGTGCCAGCAGCGTCGGACTAGCGGACACAGATACGCAGTATTTT. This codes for CASSVGLADTDTQYF. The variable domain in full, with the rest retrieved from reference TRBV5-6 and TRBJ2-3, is DAGVTQSPTHLIKTRGQQVTLRCSPKSGHDTVSWYQQALGQGPQFIFQYYEEEERQRGNFPDRFSGHQFPNYSSELNVNALLLGDSALYLCASSVGLADTDTQYFGPGTRLTVL.

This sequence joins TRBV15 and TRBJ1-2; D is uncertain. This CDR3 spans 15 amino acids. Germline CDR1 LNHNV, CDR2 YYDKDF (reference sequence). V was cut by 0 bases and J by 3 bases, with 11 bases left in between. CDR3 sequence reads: CATSRDLEGYYGYTF. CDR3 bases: TGTGCCACCAGCAGAGATTTGGAGGGATACTATGGCTACACCTTC.

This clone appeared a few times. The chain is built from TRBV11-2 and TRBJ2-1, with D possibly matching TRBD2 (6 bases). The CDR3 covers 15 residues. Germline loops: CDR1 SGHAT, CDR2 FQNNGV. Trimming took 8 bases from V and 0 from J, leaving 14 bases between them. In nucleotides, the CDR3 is TGTGCCAGCGGATCACGGGGGAGCTCCTACAATGAGCAGTTCTTC. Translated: CASGSRGSSYNEQFF. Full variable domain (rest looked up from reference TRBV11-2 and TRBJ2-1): EAGVAQSPRYKIIEKRQSVAFWCNPISGHATLYWYQQILGQGPKLLIQFQNNGVVDDSQLPKDRFSAERLKGVDSTLKIQPAKLEDSAVYLCASGSRGSSYNEQFFGPGTRLTVL.

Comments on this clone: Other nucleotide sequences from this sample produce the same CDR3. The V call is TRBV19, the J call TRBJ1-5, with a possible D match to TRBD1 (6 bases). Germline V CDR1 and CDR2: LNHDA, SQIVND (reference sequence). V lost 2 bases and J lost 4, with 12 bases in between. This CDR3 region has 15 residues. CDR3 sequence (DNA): TGTGCCAGTAGTATATTCGGACAGCAAAATCAGCCCCAGCATTTT. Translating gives CASSIFGQQNQPQHF.

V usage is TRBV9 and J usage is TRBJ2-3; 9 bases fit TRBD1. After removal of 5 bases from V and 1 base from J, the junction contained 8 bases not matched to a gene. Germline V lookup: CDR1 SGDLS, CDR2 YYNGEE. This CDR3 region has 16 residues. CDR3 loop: CASSWDREYGTDTQYF. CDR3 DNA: TGTGCCAGCAGTTGGGACAGGGAGTATGGCACAGATACGCAGTATTTT. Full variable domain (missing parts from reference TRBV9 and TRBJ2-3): DSGVTQTPKHLITATGQRVTLRCSPRSGDLSVYWYQQSLDQGLQFLIQYYNGEERAKGNILERFSAQQFPDLHSELNLSSLELGDSALYFCASSWDREYGTDTQYFGPGTRLTVL.